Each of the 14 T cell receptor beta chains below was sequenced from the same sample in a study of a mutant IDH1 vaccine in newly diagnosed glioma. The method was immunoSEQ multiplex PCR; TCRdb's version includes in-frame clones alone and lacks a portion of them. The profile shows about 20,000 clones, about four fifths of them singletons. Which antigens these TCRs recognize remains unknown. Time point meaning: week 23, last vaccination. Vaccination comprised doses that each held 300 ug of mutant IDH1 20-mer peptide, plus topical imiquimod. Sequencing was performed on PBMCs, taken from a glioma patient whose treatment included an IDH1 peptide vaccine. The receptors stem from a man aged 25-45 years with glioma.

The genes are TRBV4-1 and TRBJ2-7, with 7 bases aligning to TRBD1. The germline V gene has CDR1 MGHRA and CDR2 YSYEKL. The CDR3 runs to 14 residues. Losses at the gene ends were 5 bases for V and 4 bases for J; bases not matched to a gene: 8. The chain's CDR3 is CASSGRQGPYEQYF. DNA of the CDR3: TGCGCCAGCAGCGGGCGACAGGGACCTTACGAGCAGTACTTC.

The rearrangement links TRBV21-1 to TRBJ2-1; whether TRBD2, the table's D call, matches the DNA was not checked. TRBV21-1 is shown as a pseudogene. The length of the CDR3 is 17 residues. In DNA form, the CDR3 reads TGTGCCAACCTACTCCTTCTAGCGGGAGTCCGGTACAATGAGCAGTTCTTC. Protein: CANLLLLAGVRYNEQFF.

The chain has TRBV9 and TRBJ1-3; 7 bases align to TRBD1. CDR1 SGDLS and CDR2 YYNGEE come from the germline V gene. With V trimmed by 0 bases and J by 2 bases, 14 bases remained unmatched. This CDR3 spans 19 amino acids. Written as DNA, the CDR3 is TGTGCCAGCAGCGTAGAGAGCCCAGGGGGTGGGCCCCCTGGAAACACCATATATTTT. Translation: CASSVESPGGGPPGNTIYF. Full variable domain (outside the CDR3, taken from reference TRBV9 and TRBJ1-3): DSGVTQTPKHLITATGQRVTLRCSPRSGDLSVYWYQQSLDQGLQFLIQYYNGEERAKGNILERFSAQQFPDLHSELNLSSLELGDSALYFCASSVESPGGGPPGNTIYFGEGSWLTVV.

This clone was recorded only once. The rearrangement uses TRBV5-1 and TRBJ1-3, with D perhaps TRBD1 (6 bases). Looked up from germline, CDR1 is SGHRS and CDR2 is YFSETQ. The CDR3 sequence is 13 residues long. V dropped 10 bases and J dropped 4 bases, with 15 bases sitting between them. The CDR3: CASGAAAGNTIYF. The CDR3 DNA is TGCGCCTCGGGGGCTGCGGCGGGAAACACCATATATTTT.

The CDR3 bases are TGTGCCAGCAGTTTCTTACTGGGAGGGGCCAACGTCCTGACTTTC. It codes for CASSFLLGGANVLTF. The chain couples TRBV27 to TRBJ2-6; D uncertain. Trimming took off 3 bases at V and 4 bases at J, with 10 bases between the two ends. Germline lookup yields CDR1 MNHEY and CDR2 SMNVEV (reference sequence). CDR3 length: 15 residues.

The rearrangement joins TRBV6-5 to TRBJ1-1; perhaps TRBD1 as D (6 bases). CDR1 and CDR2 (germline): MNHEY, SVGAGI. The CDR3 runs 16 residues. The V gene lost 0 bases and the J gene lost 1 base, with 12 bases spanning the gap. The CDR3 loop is CASSYSWGQPNTEAFF. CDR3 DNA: TGTGCCAGCAGTTACTCATGGGGGCAGCCGAACACTGAAGCTTTCTTT.

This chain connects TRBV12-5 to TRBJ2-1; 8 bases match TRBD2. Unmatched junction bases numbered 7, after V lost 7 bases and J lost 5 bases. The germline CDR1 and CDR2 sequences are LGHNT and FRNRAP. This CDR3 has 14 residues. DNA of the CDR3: TGTGCTAGTGCTGGGACTAGTCGCGACAATGAGCAGTTCTTC. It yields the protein CASAGTSRDNEQFF.

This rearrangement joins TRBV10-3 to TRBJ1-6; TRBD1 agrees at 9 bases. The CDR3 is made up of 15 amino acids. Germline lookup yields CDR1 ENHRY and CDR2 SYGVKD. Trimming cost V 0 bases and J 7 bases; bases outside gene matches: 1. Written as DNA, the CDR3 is TGTGCCATCAGTGAGTCGGACAGGGGAAATTCACCCCTCCACTTT. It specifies CAISESDRGNSPLHF.

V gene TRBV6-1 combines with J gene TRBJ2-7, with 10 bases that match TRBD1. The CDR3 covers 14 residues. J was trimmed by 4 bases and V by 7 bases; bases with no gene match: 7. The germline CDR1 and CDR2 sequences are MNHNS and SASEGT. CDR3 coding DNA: TGTGCCAGCATGGGACAGGGGTCAGGATACGAGCAGTACTTC. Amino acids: CASMGQGSGYEQYF.

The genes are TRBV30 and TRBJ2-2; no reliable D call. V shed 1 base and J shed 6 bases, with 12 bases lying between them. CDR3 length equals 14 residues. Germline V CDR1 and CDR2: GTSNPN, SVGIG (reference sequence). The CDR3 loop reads CAWSGAGDAGELFF. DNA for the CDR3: TGTGCCTGGAGTGGGGCAGGAGACGCCGGGGAGCTGTTTTTT.

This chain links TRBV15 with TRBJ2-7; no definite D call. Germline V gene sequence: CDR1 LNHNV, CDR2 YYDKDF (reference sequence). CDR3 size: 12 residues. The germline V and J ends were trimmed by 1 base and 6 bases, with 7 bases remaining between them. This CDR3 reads CATSRVRSEQYF. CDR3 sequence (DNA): TGTGCCACCAGCAGAGTCCGCTCCGAGCAGTACTTC.

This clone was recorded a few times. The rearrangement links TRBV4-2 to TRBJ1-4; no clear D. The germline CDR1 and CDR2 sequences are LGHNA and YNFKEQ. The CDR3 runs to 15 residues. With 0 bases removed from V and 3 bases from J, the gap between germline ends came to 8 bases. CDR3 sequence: CASSQDSGSNEKLFF. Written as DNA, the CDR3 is TGTGCCAGCAGCCAAGATTCGGGGTCTAATGAAAAACTGTTTTTT.

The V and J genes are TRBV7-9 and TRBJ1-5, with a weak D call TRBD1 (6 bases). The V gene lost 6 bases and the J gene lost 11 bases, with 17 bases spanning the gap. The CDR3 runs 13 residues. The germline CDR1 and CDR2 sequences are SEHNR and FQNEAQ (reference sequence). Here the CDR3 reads CASSLSQGEAQHF. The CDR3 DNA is TGTGCCAGCAGTCTTTCACAGGGTGAGGCCCAGCATTTT.

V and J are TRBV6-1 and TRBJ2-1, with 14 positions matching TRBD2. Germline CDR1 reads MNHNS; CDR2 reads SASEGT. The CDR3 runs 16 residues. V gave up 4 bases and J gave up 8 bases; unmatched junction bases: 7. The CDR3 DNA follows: TGTGCCAGCAGTGTGACCGGGACTAGCGGGAGTCATGAGCAGTTCTTC. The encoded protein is CASSVTGTSGSHEQFF.